The 31 T cell receptor beta chains presented below share a single source sample, sequenced in a study of blood T cell repertoires in COVID-19. Method: immunoSEQ multiplex PCR; TCRdb's copy keeps in-frame clones and lacks some. Here the sample spans about 370,000 clones, about 90% being singletons. Sequences were obtained from peripheral blood. The receptors were sampled from a woman younger than 45 with COVID-19, enrolled during active disease.

CDR3 DNA sequence: TGTGCCACGGGAGGGTCCACCGGGGAGCTGTTTTTT. This encodes CATGGSTGELFF. The chain couples TRBV9 to TRBJ2-2; TRBD2 agrees at 8 bases. The ends lost 9 bases at V and 4 bases at J; junction bases unmatched: 2. This CDR3 spans 12 amino acids. CDR1 SGDLS and CDR2 YYNGEE come from the germline V gene.

The rearrangement links TRBV15 to TRBJ1-5; possible D gene TRBD1, 6 bases. The CDR3 sequence is 18 residues long. The ends were cut back, 3 bases at V and 5 bases at J, with 23 bases in the middle. The germline V gene has CDR1 LNHNV and CDR2 YYDKDF (reference sequence). The CDR3 DNA sequence: TGTGCCACCAGCAGCCGGGATGTGGGGACAAATCCTTATCAGCCCCAGCATTTT. This translates into CATSSRDVGTNPYQPQHF.

This clone was picked up a small number of times. V gene TRBV4-1 combines with J gene TRBJ1-6, with 8 bases identical to TRBD1. The length of the CDR3 is 16 residues. The germline CDR1 and CDR2 sequences are MGHRA and YSYEKL. V dropped 1 base and J dropped 8; count of bases not matched to a gene: 7. The CDR3 reads CASSQAQGGEYSPLHF. CDR3 sequence (DNA): TGCGCCAGCAGCCAAGCACAGGGGGGCGAGTATTCACCCCTCCACTTT.

J is TRBJ2-7 and V is TRBV7-8; 8 bases map to TRBD2. V dropped 5 bases and J dropped 0; count of bases not matched to a gene: 6. The germline V gene encodes CDR1 SGHVS and CDR2 FQNEAQ. The CDR3 is 15 residues long. DNA of the CDR3: TGTGCCAGCAGCGTACGGGGGGGCCTCTCCTACGAGCAGTACTTC. Protein sequence: CASSVRGGLSYEQYF. The full variable domain, with the rest looked up from reference TRBV7-8 and TRBJ2-7, is GAGVSQSPRYKVAKRGQDVALRCDPISGHVSLFWYQQALGQGPEFLTYFQNEAQLDKSGLPSDRFFAERPEGSVSTLKIQRTQQEDSAVYLCASSVRGGLSYEQYFGPGTRLTVT.

The chain carries TRBV5-1 and TRBJ2-1, with unresolved D. The CDR3 consists of 16 residues. Germline V gene lookup returns CDR1 SGHRS and CDR2 YFSETQ. Trimming stripped 0 bases from V and 3 bases from J, with 13 bases between. The CDR3 nucleotides are TGCGCCAGCAGCTTGGAGGTAGGCAACTACTACAATGAGCAGTTCTTC. It specifies CASSLEVGNYYNEQFF. Filled out from reference TRBV5-1 and TRBJ2-1, the complete variable domain reads KAGVTQTPRYLIKTRGQQVTLSCSPISGHRSVSWYQQTPGQGLQFLFEYFSETQRNKGNFPGRFSGRQFSNSRSEMNVSTLELGDSALYLCASSLEVGNYYNEQFFGPGTRLTVL.

This chain connects TRBV5-5 to TRBJ2-6; a weak D match, TRBD2 (6 bases). The CDR3 covers 17 residues. Trimming took off 0 bases at V and 4 bases at J, with 14 bases between the two ends. Germline V CDR1 and CDR2: SGHKS, YYEKEE (reference sequence). CDR3: CASSLAPGVMGANVLTF. The DNA for the CDR3 is TGTGCCAGCAGCTTGGCGCCGGGGGTTATGGGGGCCAACGTCCTGACTTTC. Using reference TRBV5-5 and TRBJ2-6 for the parts outside the CDR3, the full variable domain is DAGVTQSPTHLIKTRGQQVTLRCSPISGHKSVSWYQQVLGQGPQFIFQYYEKEERGRGNFPDRFSARQFPNYSSELNVNALLLGDSALYLCASSLAPGVMGANVLTFGAGSRLTVL.

This clone turned up a few times. The genes are TRBV20-1 and TRBJ2-1, with 8 bases identical to TRBD2. V trimming: 3 bases; J trimming: 7 bases; junction bases outside the gene matches: 5. The V gene's germline CDR1 is DFQATT and CDR2 SNEGSKA (reference sequence). This CDR3 region has 13 residues. The CDR3 spells CSASPSGRNEQFF. In DNA, the CDR3 is TGCAGTGCTAGTCCTAGCGGGCGGAATGAGCAGTTCTTC.

The chain joins TRBV27 to TRBJ2-7; a weak D match, TRBD1 (6 bases). The germline gives CDR1 MNHEY, CDR2 SMNVEV (reference sequence). V lost 3 bases, J lost 5 bases, and 11 bases lay in between. The CDR3 extends over 13 amino acids. The CDR3, as DNA: TGTGCCAGCAGTTTCGGACAGTCTAACGAGCAGTACTTC. This translates into CASSFGQSNEQYF.

V and J are TRBV19 and TRBJ1-5; D gene uncertain. V lost 6 bases and J lost 1, with 10 bases in between. In germline, CDR1 is LNHDA, CDR2 SQIVND (reference sequence). The CDR3 contains 14 residues. CDR3 loop: CASRQMMSNQPQHF. The CDR3 nucleotides read TGTGCCAGTAGACAGATGATGAGCAATCAGCCCCAGCATTTT.

This clone was recorded only once. This chain links TRBV7-6 with TRBJ2-5, with a tentative D call TRBD2 (7 bases). CDR1 and CDR2 (germline): SGHVS, FNYEAQ. V lost 5 bases and J lost 5, with 18 bases in between. CDR3 size: 15 residues. For the CDR3, the DNA is TGTGCCAGCAGCCGAGGGGGGGCCACGGGGGAGACCCAGTACTTC. Residues: CASSRGGATGETQYF. The full variable domain, with the rest looked up from reference TRBV7-6 and TRBJ2-5, is GAGVSQSPRYKVTKRGQDVALRCDPISGHVSLYWYRQALGQGPEFLTYFNYEAQQDKSGLPNDRFSAERPEGSISTLTIQRTEQRDSAMYRCASSRGGATGETQYFGPGTRLLVL.

V and J are TRBV6-4 and TRBJ2-5; no firm D call. CDR3 length: 18 amino acids. The germline V gene encodes CDR1 MRHNA and CDR2 SNTAGT. Trimming pared 5 bases from V and 0 bases from J, leaving 22 bases between. CDR3: CASSPHTTHPPYQETQYF. The CDR3 nucleotides are TGTGCCAGCAGTCCTCACACAACCCACCCCCCCTACCAAGAGACCCAGTACTTC.

The chain employs TRBV4-1 and TRBJ2-2; 15 nucleotides match TRBD2. CDR3 size: 19 residues. Unmatched junction bases numbered 12, after V lost 5 bases and J lost 5 bases. The V gene's germline CDR1 is MGHRA and CDR2 YSYEKL. The DNA for the CDR3 is TGCGCCAGCAGCGTGATCTCCGGGACTAGCGGGAGGTGGACCGGGGAGCTGTTTTTT. Translation gives CASSVISGTSGRWTGELFF.

V gene TRBV29-1 combines with J gene TRBJ2-2; D possibly corresponds to TRBD1 (6 bases). This CDR3 contains 15 residues. Germline V CDR1 and CDR2: SQVTM, ANQGSEA. Trimming removed 6 bases from V and 4 bases from J, with 18 bases in between. The CDR3 protein is CSVLLQGPGTGELFF. The CDR3 region has the DNA TGCAGCGTGCTACTCCAGGGGCCGGGCACCGGGGAGCTGTTTTTT.

Only a few counts were recorded for this clone. The chain combines TRBV9 with TRBJ1-5; tentative D call: TRBD1 (5 bases). The length of the CDR3 is 13 residues. Trimming took off 4 bases at V and 0 bases at J, with 5 bases between the two ends. Germline V gene lookup returns CDR1 SGDLS and CDR2 YYNGEE. CDR3 nucleotides: TGTGCCAGCAGCAGGGGTAGCAATCAGCCCCAGCATTTT. It is translated as CASSRGSNQPQHF. Full variable domain (rest looked up from reference TRBV9 and TRBJ1-5): DSGVTQTPKHLITATGQRVTLRCSPRSGDLSVYWYQQSLDQGLQFLIQYYNGEERAKGNILERFSAQQFPDLHSELNLSSLELGDSALYFCASSRGSNQPQHFGDGTRLSIL.

The chain employs TRBV15 and TRBJ2-3, with D possibly TRBD2 on 6 matching bases. Trimming stripped 4 bases from V and 3 bases from J, with 14 bases between. The germline V gene encodes CDR1 LNHNV and CDR2 YYDKDF (reference sequence). The CDR3 spans 15 residues. The CDR3 sequence is CATSTTPRGTDTQYF. The CDR3 nucleotides read TGTGCCACCAGCACCACGCCCCGGGGGACAGATACGCAGTATTTT.

In this sample, this clone turned up a few times. CDR3 bases: TGTGCCAGCAGCTCGGGGACTAGCTTGCTCTACGAGCAGTACTTC. Translation gives CASSSGTSLLYEQYF. V and J are TRBV7-9 and TRBJ2-7, with 9 bases that match TRBD2. V lost 4 bases to trimming and J lost 3 bases; unmatched junction nucleotides: 7. The CDR3 is 15 residues long. Germline V gene sequence: CDR1 SEHNR, CDR2 FQNEAQ (reference sequence).

V and J are TRBV10-1 and TRBJ2-5; the match to TRBD2 covers 11 bases. The CDR3 length is 16 residues. V trimming: 6 bases; J trimming: 0 bases; junction bases outside the gene matches: 6. Germline CDR1 and CDR2: WNHNN and SYGVQD (reference sequence). CDR3 in DNA: TGCGCCAGCAGCCCGACTAGCGGGGCGTACCAAGAGACCCAGTACTTC. Its protein product is CASSPTSGAYQETQYF.

This chain uses TRBV18 with TRBJ2-7, with D tentatively TRBD1 (5 bases). The germline V and J ends were trimmed by 2 bases and 4 bases, with 18 bases remaining between them. The CDR3 has 16 amino acids. Per germline, CDR1 KGHSH and CDR2 LQKENI. The CDR3 here is CASSPKGQERGYEQYF. In DNA form, the CDR3 reads TGTGCCAGCTCACCAAAAGGGCAGGAAAGGGGTTACGAGCAGTACTTC.

The chain's CDR3 is CASSKGQGADTQYF. The CDR3 DNA follows: TGTGCCAGCAGCAAGGGACAGGGGGCGGATACGCAGTATTTT. V usage is TRBV9 and J usage is TRBJ2-3; 12 bases agree with TRBD1. Trimming removed 4 bases from V and 6 bases from J; junction bases left unmatched: 3. The CDR3 has 14 residues. Per the germline V gene, CDR1 is SGDLS and CDR2 is YYNGEE.

The chain has TRBV5-6 and TRBJ2-1; D gene ambiguous. V was trimmed by 0 bases and J by 9 bases, leaving 7 bases between them. The CDR3 contains 12 residues. Germline CDR1 SGHDT, CDR2 YYEEEE. CDR3 amino acids: CASSLDSREQFF. The CDR3 DNA follows: TGTGCCAGCAGCTTGGATTCGCGTGAGCAGTTCTTC.

The chain couples TRBV6-2 or TRBV6-3 to TRBJ2-7, with D possibly TRBD1 on 5 matching bases. CDR3 length equals 12 residues. The ends were cut back, 2 bases at V and 7 bases at J, with 9 bases in the middle. In germline, CDR1 is MNHEY, CDR2 SVGEGT. The CDR3 region is CASSYEAGEQYF. CDR3 nucleotides: TGTGCCAGCAGTTACGAGGCAGGGGAGCAGTACTTC.

The chain carries TRBV7-2 and TRBJ2-7, with D hard to call. V shed 4 bases and J shed 2 bases, with 6 bases lying between them. Germline V gene lookup returns CDR1 SGHTA and CDR2 FQGNSA. The CDR3 is 12 residues long. CDR3 region: CASSSTTYEQYF. Here the CDR3 DNA reads TGTGCCAGCAGCTCAACTACCTACGAGCAGTACTTC.

V usage is TRBV2 and J usage is TRBJ2-7; possibly TRBD1 for D (6 bases). The CDR3 contains 16 residues. V shed 6 bases and J shed 0 bases, with 18 bases lying between them. CDR1 is SNHLY, CDR2 FYNNEI, per germline. In nucleotides, the CDR3 is TGTGCCAGCAGGTTATTAGGGGGACGGAACTCCTACGAGCAGTACTTC. Translation: CASRLLGGRNSYEQYF.

The V gene is TRBV18, the J gene TRBJ1-3; D gene unclear. V was cut by 8 bases and J by 2 bases, with 7 bases left in between. Per germline, CDR1 KGHSH and CDR2 LQKENI. This CDR3 spans 12 amino acids. The DNA of the CDR3 is TGTGCCAGCGCCTATCCTGGAAACACCATATATTTT. Amino acid sequence: CASAYPGNTIYF.

The rearrangement joins TRBV5-6 to TRBJ1-3; no firm D call. The CDR3 loop spans 16 amino acids. Trimming removed 4 bases from V and 0 bases from J, with 14 bases in between. In germline, CDR1 is SGHDT, CDR2 YYEEEE. CDR3 in DNA: TGTGCCAGCAGCCCTCCGACACTTAGCTCTGGAAACACCATATATTTT. Translated: CASSPPTLSSGNTIYF. The full variable domain, with the rest looked up from reference TRBV5-6 and TRBJ1-3, is DAGVTQSPTHLIKTRGQQVTLRCSPKSGHDTVSWYQQALGQGPQFIFQYYEEEERQRGNFPDRFSGHQFPNYSSELNVNALLLGDSALYLCASSPPTLSSGNTIYFGEGSWLTVV.

The chain recombines TRBV19 with TRBJ1-2; TRBD1 is a possible D gene (5 bases). Between the trimmed V and J ends, which lost 5 bases and 4 bases, there was a span of 17 bases. The CDR3 covers 15 residues. The V gene's germline CDR1 is LNHDA and CDR2 SQIVND (reference sequence). Written as DNA, the CDR3 is TGTGCCAGTAGTGAAGGGGTTCGAGCTACCTATGGCTACACCTTC. Encoded protein: CASSEGVRATYGYTF.

As to this clone: Other DNA sequences of this sample code for an identical CDR3. The chain couples TRBV7-9 to TRBJ1-3; TRBD1 aligns across 7 bases. The junction had 2 bases not matched to a gene; V was cut back by 5 bases and J by 4 bases. The CDR3 covers 13 residues. The germline V gene has CDR1 SEHNR and CDR2 FQNEAQ (reference sequence). The CDR3 DNA reads TGTGCCAGCAGCGAAGGGGGCGGAAACACCATATATTTT. It encodes CASSEGGGNTIYF.

The chain couples TRBV7-9 to TRBJ2-1; D ambiguous. CDR1 is SEHNR, CDR2 FQNEAQ, per germline (reference sequence). Trimming took 3 bases from V and 6 from J, leaving 15 bases between them. The CDR3 consists of 15 residues. This CDR3 is CASSFGYQYVNEQFF. The DNA for the CDR3 is TGTGCCAGCAGCTTCGGGTATCAGTATGTCAATGAGCAGTTCTTC.

This sequence joins TRBV9 and TRBJ2-3; a weak D match, TRBD1 (6 bases). Germline CDR1 and CDR2: SGDLS and YYNGEE. V lost 3 bases, J lost 6 bases, and 14 bases lay in between. CDR3 length equals 14 residues. This CDR3 is CASSATHRADTQYF. The CDR3 nucleotides are TGTGCCAGCAGCGCCACGCACAGGGCTGATACGCAGTATTTT.

V usage is TRBV5-4 and J usage is TRBJ2-5, with D maybe TRBD2 (6 bases). The germline CDR1 and CDR2 sequences are SGHNT and YYREEE (reference sequence). V lost 0 bases and J 4 bases, leaving 10 bases between the germline ends. CDR3 length: 14 residues. CDR3 loop: CASSLARGPETQYF. CDR3 bases: TGTGCCAGCAGCTTGGCGCGGGGTCCAGAGACCCAGTACTTC.

The chain links TRBV24-1 to TRBJ1-1, with D maybe TRBD1 (5 bases). The CDR3 is 13 residues long. Germline CDR1 reads KGHDR; CDR2 reads SFDVKD. V was pared by 0 bases and J by 8 bases, with 9 bases between. CDR3 residues: CATSDLSNREAFF. CDR3 bases: TGTGCCACCAGTGATTTGTCTAACAGGGAAGCTTTCTTT.